This T cell receptor (beta chain) was found in a study of early T cells in non-severe SARS-CoV-2 infection. The length of the CDR3 is 15 residues. Germline V gene sequence: CDR1 DFQATT, CDR2 SNEGSKA (reference sequence). With V trimmed by 5 bases and J by 3 bases, 5 bases remained unmatched. TCRdb re-analysed the 5' RACE reads in MiXCR, keeping a single row per CDR3 protein. Of fewer than 20,000 distinct CDR3 sequences in the sample, under 7.5% were seen once. The rearrangement joins TRBV20-1 to TRBJ2-1; 12 bases fit TRBD2. The sequenced sample was whole blood. The source of this sequence is an adult who was a healthcare worker with PCR-confirmed SARS-CoV-2 infection or an uninfected control (not recorded which). CDR3 sequence reads: CSAARTSGIYNEQFF. The CDR3 DNA reads TGCAGTGCTGCTCGGACTAGCGGGATCTACAATGAGCAGTTCTTC.